Listed below are T cell receptor beta chains from one sample, sequenced in a study of blood T cell repertoires in COVID-19. This table comes from immunoSEQ multiplex PCR, and its TCRdb copy is limited to in-frame clones, with some not included. The sample holds 360,000 or so clones, roughly 89% seen once. The source material was PBMCs or T cells enriched from blood (not recorded which). These receptors were collected from a woman aged 25 to 39 who had recovered from COVID-19. Both conserved end residues are trimmed from each CDR3.

j_gene,v_gene,CDR3aa
TRBJ1-2,TRBV3-1/TRBV3-2,ASRDTPTDYGYT
TRBJ1-5,TRBV5-8,ASSPGDRGGNQPQH
TRBJ2-6,TRBV15,ATSRDPISGANVLT
TRBJ1-6,TRBV5-1,ASRSTGVSGSSPLH
TRBJ1-6,TRBV6-5,ASSRNRDSPLH
TRBJ1-5,TRBV18,ASSSGQNQPQH
TRBJ2-3,TRBV11-2,ASSRGRAVTDTQY
TRBJ2-5,TRBV3-1/TRBV3-2,ASSQRTGGQETQY
TRBJ2-7,TRBV6-5,ASSLGGKGDEQY
TRBJ1-1,TRBV2,ASRRTGENTEAF
TRBJ2-7,TRBV28,ASRWEGVYEQY
TRBJ1-5,TRBV18,ASSTGGGSNQPQH
TRBJ2-2,TRBV28,ASSLTGFELF
TRBJ2-7,TRBV9,ASSSSGDYEQY
TRBJ2-1,TRBV7-2,ASSLSLAGHNEQF
TRBJ1-4,TRBV9,ASSVEGQGNEKLF
TRBJ2-3,TRBV19,ASSFRRERSTDTQY
TRBJ2-7,TRBV5-1,ASSPGLAGLTYEQY
TRBJ2-7,TRBV21-1,ASSKVDTTYEQY
TRBJ2-4,TRBV29-1,SVGGGTKNIQY
TRBJ2-1,TRBV5-5,ASSLTAYNEQF
TRBJ2-3,TRBV6-5,ASSYGGGGHDTQY
TRBJ1-1,TRBV10-2,ASSGGDVTEAF
TRBJ2-7,TRBV11-1,ASSHDRDRETYEQY
TRBJ1-1,TRBV14,ASSQDRGQGAAEAF
TRBJ2-1,TRBV24-1,ATSRGTSGSNEQF
TRBJ2-3,TRBV7-3,ASSSVADTTDTQY
TRBJ1-1,TRBV30,AWSDGGRGTEAF
TRBJ1-5,TRBV10-2,ASSLQGVGGNQPQH
TRBJ2-1,TRBV4-2,ASSQAGNQQF
TRBJ1-5,TRBV19,ASTSGGDARRPQH
TRBJ2-7,TRBV18,ASSPPAGEVVSSEQY
TRBJ2-7,TRBV5-1,ASSWGTSLYEQY
TRBJ2-5,TRBV27,ASSLRLAGGPQY
TRBJ1-4,TRBV7-9,ASSLGREGEKLF
TRBJ2-7,TRBV28,ASMRDRGPYEQY
TRBJ2-7,TRBV19,ASMGNSYEQY
TRBJ2-1,TRBV7-8,ASSLAWGTSGASEQF
TRBJ1-5,TRBV7-2,ASSLSGDQPQH
TRBJ2-3,TRBV9,ASSDNSGTGTDTQY
TRBJ2-1,TRBV12-5,ASGLGSNGRGSNEQF
TRBJ1-2,TRBV22-1,PGSPPGQKANNYGYT
TRBJ1-2,TRBV28,ASSSGEAGYGYT
TRBJ1-1,TRBV7-9,ASSLSPGQGGENTEAF
TRBJ1-1,TRBV6-5,ASRPGQPNTEAF
TRBJ1-1,TRBV6-5,AINPLLNTEAF
TRBJ1-5,TRBV28,ASSLLTGSNQPQH
TRBJ2-1,TRBV10-1,ASSESLQGSRQF
TRBJ1-6,TRBV7-9,ASSLEGTGVIH
TRBJ2-5,TRBV15,ATSRGYPGLDTQETQY
TRBJ1-4,TRBV7-2,ASSFAATTNEKLF
TRBJ2-7,TRBV27,ASSSSSGEQY
TRBJ2-7,TRBV19,ASSISAVPYEQY
TRBJ1-2,TRBV5-4,ASSPEGGLYGYT
TRBJ1-1,TRBV10-3,AISESSQGVMNTEAF